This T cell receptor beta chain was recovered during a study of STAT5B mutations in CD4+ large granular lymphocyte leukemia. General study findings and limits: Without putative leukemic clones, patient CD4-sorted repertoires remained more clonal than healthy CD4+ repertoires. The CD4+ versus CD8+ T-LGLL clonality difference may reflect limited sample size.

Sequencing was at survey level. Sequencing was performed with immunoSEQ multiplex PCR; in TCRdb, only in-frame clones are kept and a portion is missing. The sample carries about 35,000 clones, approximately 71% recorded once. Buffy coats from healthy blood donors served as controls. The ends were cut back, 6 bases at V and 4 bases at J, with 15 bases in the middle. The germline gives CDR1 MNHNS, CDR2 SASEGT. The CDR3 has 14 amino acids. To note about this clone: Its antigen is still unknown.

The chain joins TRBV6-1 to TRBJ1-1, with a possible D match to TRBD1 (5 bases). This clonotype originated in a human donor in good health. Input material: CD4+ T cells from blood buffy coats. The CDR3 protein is CASSPGLGGTEAFF. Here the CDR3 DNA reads TGTGCCAGCAGCCCGGGACTCGGCGGCACTGAAGCTTTCTTT.